This note documents a single T cell receptor (beta chain) sequence. No antigen is known for it. Use of 60 Vbeta and 13 Jbeta primers characterized the PCR. The table came from immunoSEQ multiplex PCR; TCRdb's copy has only in-frame clones and leaves some out. Here the sample spans about 100,000 clones, about 77% being singletons. These data belong to a study of cytomegalovirus exposure and HLA in healthy donors. Study overall: Prior work identified around 110 million unique TCR beta sequences in 150 million to 200 million T cells. Study results and limitations: A later analysis linked a missense variant in DCLRE1C to the trimming of TCR beta V and J genes. Researchers reported that a few CMV-associated chains were confirmed in vitro as CMV antigen-specific. Reports indicate that TCR beta sequences accurately predicted the HLA-A and HLA-B alleles of most subjects.

CDR1 GTSNPN and CDR2 SVGIG come from the germline V gene (reference sequence). CDR3 length: 14 residues. Trimming removed 6 bases at V and 0 bases at J, with 13 bases between. The genes are TRBV30 and TRBJ2-3, with TRBD2 as a possible D gene (6 bases). The TCR comes from a woman in her late teens or twenties in good health and CMV-seropositive. The sequencing sample was made of PBMCs. The CDR3: CACGRAPSTDTQYF. Here the CDR3 DNA reads TGTGCCTGCGGGAGAGCCCCTAGCACAGATACGCAGTATTTT. Using reference TRBV30 and TRBJ2-3 for the parts outside the CDR3, the full variable domain is SQTIHQWPATLVQPVGSPLSLECTVEGTSNPNLYWYRQAAGRGLQLLFYSVGIGQISSEVPQNLSASRPQDRQFILSSKKLLLSDSGFYLCACGRAPSTDTQYFGPGTRLTVL.